The 9 T cell receptor beta chains reported below all come from one sample, sequenced in a study of control samples from healthy donors and cancer patients. Generated by immunoSEQ multiplex PCR, the TCRdb table keeps only in-frame clones and is missing some. The sample has under 450,000 clones, 90% seen once; the top ten hold 5.5% to 7.5%. The sequenced material came from PBMCs. All receptors derive from a man aged 40-49 years with head and neck cancer.

In this sample, this clone turned up once. This chain uses TRBV5-8 with TRBJ2-7, with a tentative D call TRBD2 (6 bases). This CDR3 comprises 17 residues. Deletions cut 4 bases from V and 1 base from J, with 21 bases between. Looked up from germline, CDR1 is SGHTS and CDR2 is YDEGEE. The CDR3 is CASSNAGRGAGSYEQYF. Written as DNA, the CDR3 is TGTGCCAGCAGCAATGCAGGAAGGGGCGCGGGATCCTACGAGCAGTACTTC. The entire variable domain, with the rest obtained from reference TRBV5-8 and TRBJ2-7, is as follows: EAGVTQSPTHLIKTRGQQATLRCSPISGHTSVYWYQQALGLGLQFLLWYDEGEERNRGNFPPRFSGRQFPNYSSELNVNALELEDSALYLCASSNAGRGAGSYEQYFGPGTRLTVT.

The genes are TRBV20-1 and TRBJ2-1; D remains unclear. The CDR3 extends over 9 amino acids. Looked up from germline, CDR1 is DFQATT and CDR2 is SNEGSKA (reference sequence). V was cut by 3 bases and J by 11 bases, with 5 bases left in between. The DNA for the CDR3 is TGCAGTGCTAGTCCCCAGCAGTTCTTC. It specifies CSASPQQFF.

V usage is TRBV28 and J usage is TRBJ1-2, with 7 bases that match TRBD1. The germline CDR1 and CDR2 sequences are MDHEN and SYDVKM. V shed 5 bases, J shed 2 bases, and the junction held 5 bases outside the gene matches. There are 14 residues in the CDR3. This CDR3 is CASSRTQGNYGYTF. The DNA for the CDR3 is TGTGCCAGCAGTAGAACACAGGGGAACTATGGCTACACCTTC.

Note on this clone: Other DNA sequences of this sample code for an identical CDR3. This CDR3 is CASSETGDYGYTF. The DNA of the CDR3 is TGTGCCAGCAGTGAAACCGGGGACTATGGCTACACCTTC. The rearrangement uses TRBV6-1 and TRBJ1-2, with unresolved D. V lost 2 bases to trimming and J lost 3 bases, with 7 bases between them. This CDR3 has 13 residues. Germline V lookup: CDR1 MNHNS, CDR2 SASEGT.

This chain joins TRBV27 and TRBJ2-7, with 9 nucleotides matching TRBD1. In germline, CDR1 is MNHEY, CDR2 SMNVEV (reference sequence). CDR3 length: 15 residues. The V and J ends lost 3 bases and 5 bases, in that order; junction bases with no gene match: 8. The CDR3 region is CASSFPGTGFHEQYF. The CDR3 DNA reads as TGTGCCAGCAGTTTCCCCGGGACAGGGTTCCACGAGCAGTACTTC.

In this sample, this clone turned up once. This rearrangement joins TRBV7-3 to TRBJ2-3, with 7 bases matching TRBD1. The germline V gene encodes CDR1 SGHTA and CDR2 FQGTGA. This CDR3 has 14 residues. The V gene end was trimmed by 4 bases and the J gene end by 0 bases; junction bases not matched to a gene: 1. This CDR3 is CASSSTGSTDTQYF. CDR3 DNA sequence: TGTGCCAGCAGCTCGACAGGGAGCACAGATACGCAGTATTTT.

This clone showed up just a few times. The chain recombines TRBV27 with TRBJ2-7; possible D gene TRBD2, 5 bases. The CDR3 length is 14 residues. CDR1 is MNHEY, CDR2 SMNVEV, per germline (reference sequence). V lost 6 bases and J 3 bases, leaving 15 bases between the germline ends. CDR3 sequence: CASRSEPGFYEQYF. CDR3 bases: TGTGCCAGCAGGTCCGAGCCGGGATTCTACGAGCAGTACTTC.

The chain combines TRBV5-8 with TRBJ2-3; 9 bases are a match to TRBD2. The germline gives CDR1 SGHTS, CDR2 YDEGEE. The trim removed 3 bases at V and 6 bases at J, leaving 8 bases unmatched. The CDR3 consists of 15 residues. CDR3 region: CASSSGLATSDTQYF. CDR3 in DNA: TGTGCCAGCAGCTCGGGACTAGCCACGAGCGATACGCAGTATTTT.

V and J are TRBV25-1 and TRBJ2-2, with TRBD2 identical over 12 bases. Per germline, CDR1 MGHDK and CDR2 SYGVNS. V gave up 3 bases and J gave up 3 bases; unmatched junction bases: 5. The CDR3 has 17 residues. CDR3 region: CASSDRLAGADTGELFF. CDR3 bases: TGTGCCAGCAGTGACAGACTAGCGGGGGCGGACACCGGGGAGCTGTTTTTT.